This T cell receptor (beta chain) was sequenced during a study of T cell changes during pregnancy in multiple sclerosis. Clones were read by immunoSEQ multiplex PCR, and TCRdb kept only the in-frame ones, dropping some. The repertoire holds about 57,000 clones, with 85% to 95% as singletons. The germline V gene has CDR1 MNHEY and CDR2 SMNVEV (reference sequence). The CDR3 extends over 11 amino acids. V lost 5 bases and J 7 bases, leaving 9 bases between the germline ends. The sequencing used peripheral blood, collected after pregnancy. The sequence was collected from a female donor in good health, enrolled as a control in a pregnancy study. This chain joins TRBV27 and TRBJ2-7; TRBD2 is a possible D gene (5 bases). As DNA, the CDR3 is TGTGCCAGCAGTGTAGGCGGGGAGCAGTACTTC. Its protein is CASSVGGEQYF.